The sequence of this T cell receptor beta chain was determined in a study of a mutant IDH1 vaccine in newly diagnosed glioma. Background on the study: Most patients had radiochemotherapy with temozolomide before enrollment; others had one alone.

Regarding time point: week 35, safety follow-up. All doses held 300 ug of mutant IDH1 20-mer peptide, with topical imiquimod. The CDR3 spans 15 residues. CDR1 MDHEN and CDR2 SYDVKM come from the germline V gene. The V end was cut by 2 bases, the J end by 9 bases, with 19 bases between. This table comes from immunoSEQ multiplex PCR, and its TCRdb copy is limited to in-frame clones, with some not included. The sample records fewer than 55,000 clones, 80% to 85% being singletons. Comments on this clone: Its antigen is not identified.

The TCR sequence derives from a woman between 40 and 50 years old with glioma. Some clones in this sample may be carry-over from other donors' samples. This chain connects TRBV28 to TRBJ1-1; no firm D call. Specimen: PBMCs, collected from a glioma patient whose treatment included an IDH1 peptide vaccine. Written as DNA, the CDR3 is TGTGCCAGCAGTTTACCACCTCCTATCGTTAATAAAGCTTTCTTT. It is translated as CASSLPPPIVNKAFF.